This T cell receptor beta chain stems from a study of immune evolution from preneoplasia to lung adenocarcinoma. Overall study findings and caveats: KRAS-mutant nodules had the highest T cell clonality. From normal lung to invasive adenocarcinoma, top clone frequencies appeared to decrease. Later-stage lesions seemingly showed higher T cell density and diversity than normal lung.

About this clone itself: The antigen is unknown.

Macro-dissection enriched premalignant or tumor cells before nucleic acid extraction. Using immunoSEQ multiplex PCR, the repertoire was profiled, and TCRdb retains in-frame clones only, with some absent. This table holds around 1,500 clones, around 19% found once. The sequence came from a person between 50 and 69 years old with lung adenocarcinoma. Sequencing was done on a sample of FFPE invasive lung adenocarcinoma tissue.

The CDR3 DNA reads TGTGCCAGTTTACGGGGGGCCGGGGAGCTGTTTTTT. It is translated as CASLRGAGELFF. The chain employs TRBV19 and TRBJ2-2; 7 bases line up with TRBD2. The CDR3 spans 12 residues. The V segment lost 8 bases and the J segment 6 bases; nucleotides outside the gene matches: 3. Germline V lookup: CDR1 LNHDA, CDR2 SQIVND (reference sequence).